A single sample gave rise to the 21 T cell receptor beta chains below, sequenced in a study of CD8+ T cells in alopecia areata. Reverse transcription of extracted RNA yielded cDNA, which provided the sequencing template. Clones were read by immunoSEQ multiplex PCR, and TCRdb kept only the in-frame ones, dropping some. Altogether around 150,000 clones are present, around 82% being singletons, with the ten largest covering roughly 25%. The treatment: oral pan-JAK inhibitor, 5-10 mg twice daily. The sample here was CD8+ T cells sorted from blood, taken at week 4, from a patient treated with tofacitinib. The source of these receptors is a human donor with alopecia areata.

V and J are TRBV7-6 and TRBJ2-3; the D call may be TRBD1 or TRBD2 (5 bases each). CDR3 size: 15 residues. Germline assignment: CDR1 SGHVS and CDR2 FNYEAQ. V dropped 5 bases and J dropped 2 bases, with 14 bases sitting between them. The CDR3 loop is CASSQFRDDTDTQYF. The CDR3, as DNA: TGTGCCAGCAGCCAATTCCGGGACGACACAGATACGCAGTATTTT.

The chain employs TRBV7-2 and TRBJ2-5, with D possibly TRBD1 on 5 matching bases. The CDR3 contains 12 residues. Germline loops: CDR1 SGHTA, CDR2 FQGNSA. The V gene lost 8 bases and the J gene lost 5 bases, with 12 bases spanning the gap. CDR3 region: CASVGAWETQYF. The CDR3 nucleotides read TGTGCCAGCGTAGGGGCTTGGGAGACCCAGTACTTC.

The table lists this clone with a few counts. The chain carries TRBV5-1 and TRBJ2-5; 7 nucleotides match TRBD1. The last part of the DNA fits TRBJ2-7 better; the J call may be wrong. The V gene's germline CDR1 is SGHRS and CDR2 YFSETQ. The CDR3 extends over 14 amino acids. The CDR3, as DNA: TGCGCCAGCAGCATACGACAGGGTGCCTACGAGCAGTACTTC. This sequence encodes CASSIRQGAYEQYF.

The chain recombines TRBV21-1 with TRBJ1-1. TRBV21-1 is classified as a pseudogene. The CDR3 runs to 18 residues. DNA for the CDR3: TGTGCCAGCAGCAAACCCCGGGGGAGGGGGGACATGAACACTGAAGCTTTCTTT. Its translation is CASSKPRGRGDMNTEAFF.

CDR3 nucleotides: TGTGCCAGCAGTTACAGGGGTAAGGGGTACGAGCAGTACTTC. Protein: CASSYRGKGYEQYF. This chain joins TRBV6-5 and TRBJ2-7; D is possibly TRBD1 (5 bases). The CDR3 is 14 residues long. Germline lookup yields CDR1 MNHEY and CDR2 SVGAGI. The germline V and J ends were trimmed by 2 bases and 4 bases, with 12 bases remaining between them.

The chain links TRBV7-2 to TRBJ2-7; D might be TRBD1 (6 bases). Germline values: CDR1 SGHTA, CDR2 FQGNSA. This CDR3 has 16 amino acids. V lost 5 bases and J 7 bases, leaving 24 bases between the germline ends. The CDR3 spells CASSLSPGQSLGEQYF. CDR3 nucleotide sequence: TGTGCCAGCAGCCTATCCCCAGGACAGTCCTTGGGGGAGCAGTACTTC.

The genes are TRBV7-4 and TRBJ1-5, with 8 bases fitting TRBD1. V lost 5 bases, J lost 3 bases, and 9 bases stayed unmatched. The CDR3 is made up of 16 amino acids. Germline CDR1 and CDR2: SGHVT and SQSDAQ. For the CDR3, the DNA is TGTGCCAGCAGCGGGACCCGGGACAGGTTCAATCAGCCCCAGCATTTT. Translation: CASSGTRDRFNQPQHF.

This clone has a single count. V and J are TRBV18 and TRBJ2-3; D possibly corresponds to TRBD1 (6 bases). V was clipped by 6 bases and J by 3 bases, with 19 bases between them. This CDR3 region has 16 residues. Germline V gene data show CDR1 as KGHSH and CDR2 as LQKENI. The CDR3 loop is CASSVRHRVFTDTQYF. The CDR3 region has the DNA TGTGCCAGCTCGGTACGGCACAGGGTGTTTACAGATACGCAGTATTTT.

J is TRBJ1-6 and V is TRBV15; 10 positions match TRBD1. With 4 bases clipped from V and 8 bases from J, the junction kept 5 bases outside the gene matches. The CDR3 totals 15 residues. Germline CDR1 reads LNHNV; CDR2 reads YYDKDF (reference sequence). CDR3 nucleotide sequence: TGTGCCACCAGCATAGACAGGGGGCTGGATTCACCCCTCCACTTT. This encodes CATSIDRGLDSPLHF.

V and J are TRBV29-1 and TRBJ2-1; D unresolved. Germline V gives CDR1 SQVTM, CDR2 ANQGSEA. The V gene lost 8 bases and the J gene lost 6 bases, with 17 bases spanning the gap. The CDR3 consists of 13 residues. In DNA form, the CDR3 reads TGCAGCCCGGTCGCCCCCGGTGGCAATGAGCAGTTCTTC. Translating it yields CSPVAPGGNEQFF.

Concerning this clone itself: At one end, the junction sequence differs from germline, possibly due to a read error. This chain links TRBV7-7 with TRBJ2-3; possible D gene TRBD2, 5 bases. Germline V gene lookup returns CDR1 SSHAT and CDR2 FNYEAQ (reference sequence). The CDR3 length is 15 residues. CDR3 DNA: TGTGCTAGCAGCCTGCATGGGCTAGCAACAGATACGCAGTATTTT. It encodes CASSLHGLATDTQYF.

This clone appeared a few times. J is TRBJ2-6 and V is TRBV5-4, with no clear D. V shed 0 bases and J shed 0 bases, with 1 base lying between them. The V gene's germline CDR1 is SGHNT and CDR2 YYREEE (reference sequence). The CDR3 has 14 residues. DNA of the CDR3: TGTGCCAGCAGCTTGGGCTCTGGGGCCAACGTCCTGACTTTC. It translates to CASSLGSGANVLTF.

The genes are TRBV4-1 and TRBJ2-7, with TRBD1 matching 7 bases. This CDR3 contains 14 residues. J was trimmed by 2 bases and V by 3 bases; bases with no gene match: 4. Germline V gene lookup returns CDR1 MGHRA and CDR2 YSYEKL. In DNA, the CDR3 is TGCGCCAGCAGCCACGGGACAGCGACCTACGAGCAGTACTTC. Encoded protein: CASSHGTATYEQYF.

The V and J genes are TRBV6-5 and TRBJ2-7; D gene ambiguous. Deletions cut 6 bases from V and 3 bases from J, with 12 bases between. Germline V CDR1 and CDR2: MNHEY, SVGAGI. This CDR3 region has 13 residues. The DNA of the CDR3 is TGTGCCAGCAGCCACAGTAACAGCTACGAGCAGTACTTC. Its translation is CASSHSNSYEQYF.

This chain links TRBV7-8 with TRBJ1-1; possible D gene TRBD1, 5 bases. The CDR3 sequence is 14 residues long. CDR1 and CDR2 (germline): SGHVS, FQNEAQ. V was pared by 5 bases and J by 3 bases, with 13 bases between. CDR3 sequence: CASSPQQEHTEAFF. In DNA form, the CDR3 reads TGTGCCAGCAGCCCGCAACAGGAACACACTGAAGCTTTCTTT.

The chain joins TRBV29-1 to TRBJ2-1, with 7 bases lining up with TRBD1. The CDR3 has 15 residues. The germline gives CDR1 SQVTM, CDR2 ANQGSEA. Trimming took 4 bases from V and 10 from J; bases not matched to a gene: 16. CDR3 loop: CSVVIPTGLQWEQFF. The CDR3 DNA follows: TGCAGCGTTGTTATACCGACAGGGCTCCAATGGGAGCAGTTCTTC.

The chain uses TRBV27 and TRBJ1-5, with D tentatively TRBD1 (5 bases). The CDR3 has 14 amino acids. Trimming took 5 bases from V and 8 from J, leaving 16 bases between them. The germline CDR1 and CDR2 sequences are MNHEY and SMNVEV (reference sequence). The CDR3 here is CASSPSEVGEPQHF. The CDR3 region has the DNA TGTGCCAGCAGTCCATCGGAGGTGGGGGAGCCCCAGCATTTT.

This clone was observed a handful of times. V gene TRBV4-1 combines with J gene TRBJ2-3; D may be TRBD2 (5 bases). Trimming cost V 2 bases and J 4 bases, with 10 bases left between them. This CDR3 is built from 14 residues. Germline-derived CDR1 and CDR2 are MGHRA and YSYEKL. DNA of the CDR3: TGCGCCAGCAGCCAACGGAGCGGTCCAGATACGCAGTATTTT. Encoded protein: CASSQRSGPDTQYF.

The gene calls are TRBV29-1 and TRBJ2-7, with D perhaps assigned TRBD1 or TRBD2 (6 bases each). The V gene's germline CDR1 is SQVTM and CDR2 ANQGSEA. The CDR3 totals 15 residues. V lost 1 base and J lost 2, with 15 bases in between. The CDR3 nucleotides read TGCAGCGTTGAAGCAACCGGGGGACAACCCTACGAGCAGTACTTC. It codes for CSVEATGGQPYEQYF.

The V and J genes are TRBV7-9 and TRBJ2-7; no definite D call. This CDR3 region has 12 residues. V was shortened by 1 base and J by 6 bases, with 7 bases between the two germline ends. Germline CDR1 is SEHNR and CDR2 is FQNEAQ (reference sequence). The CDR3 here is CASSLERSEQYF. As DNA, the CDR3 is TGTGCCAGCAGCTTAGAACGCAGCGAGCAGTACTTC.

This chain links TRBV7-2 with TRBJ2-7, with D possibly being TRBD1 (5 bases). In germline, CDR1 is SGHTA, CDR2 FQGNSA. Trimming shortened V by 1 base and J by 1 base, and 8 bases separated the two germline ends. The CDR3 loop spans 14 amino acids. The CDR3 loop is CASSLGTFSYEQYF. The CDR3 DNA follows: TGTGCCAGCAGCTTAGGGACATTTTCCTACGAGCAGTACTTC.